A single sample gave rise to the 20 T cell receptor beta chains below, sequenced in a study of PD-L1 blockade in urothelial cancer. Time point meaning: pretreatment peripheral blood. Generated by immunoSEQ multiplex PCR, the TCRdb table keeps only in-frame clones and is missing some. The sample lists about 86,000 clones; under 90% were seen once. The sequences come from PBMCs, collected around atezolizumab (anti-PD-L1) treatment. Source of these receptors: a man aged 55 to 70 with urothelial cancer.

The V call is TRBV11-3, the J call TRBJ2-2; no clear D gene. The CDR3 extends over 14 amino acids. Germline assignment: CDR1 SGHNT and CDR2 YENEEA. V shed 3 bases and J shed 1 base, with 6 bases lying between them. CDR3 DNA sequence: TGTGCCAGCAGCTTTAACAGGAACACCGGGGAGCTGTTTTTT. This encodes CASSFNRNTGELFF.

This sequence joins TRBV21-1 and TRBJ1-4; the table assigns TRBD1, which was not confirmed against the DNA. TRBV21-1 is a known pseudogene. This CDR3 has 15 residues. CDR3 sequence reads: CASSPGRATNEKLFF. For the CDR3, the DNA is TGTGCCAGCAGCCCAGGCAGGGCCACTAATGAAAAACTGTTTTTT.

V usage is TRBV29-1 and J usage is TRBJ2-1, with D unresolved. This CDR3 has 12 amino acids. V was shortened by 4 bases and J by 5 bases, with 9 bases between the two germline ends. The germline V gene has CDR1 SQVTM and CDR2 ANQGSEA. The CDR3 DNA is TGCAGCGTTGGGGCTCCAAACAATGAGCAGTTCTTC. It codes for CSVGAPNNEQFF.

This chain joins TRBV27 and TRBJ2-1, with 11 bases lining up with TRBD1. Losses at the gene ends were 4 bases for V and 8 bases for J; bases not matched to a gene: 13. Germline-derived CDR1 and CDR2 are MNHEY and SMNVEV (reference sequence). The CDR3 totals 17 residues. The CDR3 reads CASSYGGRTGGRYEQFF. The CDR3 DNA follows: TGTGCCAGCAGTTACGGGGGCCGGACAGGGGGCAGGTATGAGCAGTTCTTC.

The CDR3 DNA follows: TGTGCCTGGAGGCGGAGCCGGGGAGATGAAGCTTTCTTT. It codes for CAWRRSRGDEAFF. V gene TRBV30 combines with J gene TRBJ1-1; D is ambiguous. The CDR3 loop spans 13 amino acids. Germline CDR1 is GTSNPN and CDR2 is SVGIG (reference sequence). V gave up 3 bases and J gave up 7 bases, with 15 bases separating them.

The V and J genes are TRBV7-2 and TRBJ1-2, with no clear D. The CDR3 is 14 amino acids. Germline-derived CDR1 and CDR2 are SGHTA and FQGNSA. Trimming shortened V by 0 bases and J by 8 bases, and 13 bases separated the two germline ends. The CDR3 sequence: CASSLATTSGGYTF. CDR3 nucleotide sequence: TGTGCCAGCAGCTTAGCGACGACCTCGGGGGGCTACACCTTC.

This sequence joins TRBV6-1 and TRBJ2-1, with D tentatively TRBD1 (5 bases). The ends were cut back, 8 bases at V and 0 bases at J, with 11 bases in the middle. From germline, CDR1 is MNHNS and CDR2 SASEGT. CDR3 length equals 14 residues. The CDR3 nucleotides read TGTGCCAGCGGGGCTTTCCGCTCCTACAATGAGCAGTTCTTC. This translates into CASGAFRSYNEQFF.

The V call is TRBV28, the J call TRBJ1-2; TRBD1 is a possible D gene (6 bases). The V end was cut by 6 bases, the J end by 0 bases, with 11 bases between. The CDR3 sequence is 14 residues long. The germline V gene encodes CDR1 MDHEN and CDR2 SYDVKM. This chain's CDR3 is CASRLAGANYGYTF. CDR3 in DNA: TGTGCCAGCAGGCTCGCAGGGGCTAACTATGGCTACACCTTC.

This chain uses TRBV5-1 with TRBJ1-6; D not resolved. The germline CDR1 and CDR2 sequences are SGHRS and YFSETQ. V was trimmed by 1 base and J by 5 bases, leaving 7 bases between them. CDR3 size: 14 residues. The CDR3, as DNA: TGCGCCAGCAGCTTGCAGTCAGATAATTCACCCCTCCACTTT. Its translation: CASSLQSDNSPLHF.

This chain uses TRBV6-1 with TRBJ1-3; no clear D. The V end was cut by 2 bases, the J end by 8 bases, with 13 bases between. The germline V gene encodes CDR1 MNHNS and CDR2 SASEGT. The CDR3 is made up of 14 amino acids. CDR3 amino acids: CASSEHSGLDTIYF. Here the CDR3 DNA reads TGTGCCAGCAGTGAACATTCCGGGTTAGACACCATATATTTT.

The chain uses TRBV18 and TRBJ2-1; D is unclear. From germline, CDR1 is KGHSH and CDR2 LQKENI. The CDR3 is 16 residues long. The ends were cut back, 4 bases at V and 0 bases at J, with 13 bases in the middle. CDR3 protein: CASSQMILSSYNEQFF. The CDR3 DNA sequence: TGTGCCAGCTCACAAATGATCCTAAGCTCCTACAATGAGCAGTTCTTC.

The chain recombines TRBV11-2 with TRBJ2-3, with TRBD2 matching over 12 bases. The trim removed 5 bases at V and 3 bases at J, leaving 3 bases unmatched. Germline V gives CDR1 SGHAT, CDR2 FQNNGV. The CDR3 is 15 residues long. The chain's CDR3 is CASSTGTSGTDTQYF. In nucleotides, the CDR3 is TGTGCCAGCAGCACCGGGACTAGCGGGACAGATACGCAGTATTTT.

CDR3 sequence: CASSEVPLQFF. For the CDR3, the DNA is TGTGCCAGCAGTGAAGTCCCTCTGCAGTTCTTC. The chain employs TRBV6-1 and TRBJ2-1; D unresolved. The CDR3 is made up of 11 amino acids. From germline, CDR1 is MNHNS and CDR2 SASEGT. The V end was cut by 1 base, the J end by 12 bases, with 7 bases between.

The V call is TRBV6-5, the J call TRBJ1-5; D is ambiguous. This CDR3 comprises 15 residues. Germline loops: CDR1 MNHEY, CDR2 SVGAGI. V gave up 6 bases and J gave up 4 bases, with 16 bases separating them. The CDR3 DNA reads TGTGCCAGCAGCCCAATTCCGGGAGAGAATCAGCCCCAGCATTTT. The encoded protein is CASSPIPGENQPQHF.

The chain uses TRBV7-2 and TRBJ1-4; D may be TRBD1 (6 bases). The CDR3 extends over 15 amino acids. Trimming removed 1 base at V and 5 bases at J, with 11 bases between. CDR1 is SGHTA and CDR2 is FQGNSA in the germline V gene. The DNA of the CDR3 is TGTGCCAGCAGCTTAGGGGGGCGGCAGAATGAAAAACTGTTTTTT. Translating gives CASSLGGRQNEKLFF.

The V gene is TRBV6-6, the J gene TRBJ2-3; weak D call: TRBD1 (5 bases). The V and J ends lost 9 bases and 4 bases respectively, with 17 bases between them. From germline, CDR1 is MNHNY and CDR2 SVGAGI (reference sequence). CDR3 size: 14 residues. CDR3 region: CASAGPTAADTQYF. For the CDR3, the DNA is TGTGCCAGTGCAGGCCCGACAGCAGCAGATACGCAGTATTTT.

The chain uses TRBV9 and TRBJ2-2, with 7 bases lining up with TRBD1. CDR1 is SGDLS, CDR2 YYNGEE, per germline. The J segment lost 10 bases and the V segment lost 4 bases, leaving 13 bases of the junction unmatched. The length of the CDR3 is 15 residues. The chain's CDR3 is CASSLGQVSPLELFF. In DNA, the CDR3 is TGTGCCAGCAGCCTCGGACAGGTTTCTCCCTTGGAGCTGTTTTTT.

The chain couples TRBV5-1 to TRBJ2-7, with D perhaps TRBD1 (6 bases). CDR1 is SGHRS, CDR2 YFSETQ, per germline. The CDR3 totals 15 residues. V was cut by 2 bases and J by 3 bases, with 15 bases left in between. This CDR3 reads CASSLGAGAFYEQYF. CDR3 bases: TGCGCCAGCAGCTTAGGGGCAGGGGCGTTCTACGAGCAGTACTTC.

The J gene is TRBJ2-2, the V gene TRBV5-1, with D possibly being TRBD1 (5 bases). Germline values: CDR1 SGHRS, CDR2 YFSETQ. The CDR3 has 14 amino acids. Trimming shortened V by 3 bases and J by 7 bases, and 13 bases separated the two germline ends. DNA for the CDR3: TGCGCCAGCAGCTGGGAACAGGTTCTCGGGGAGCTGTTTTTT. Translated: CASSWEQVLGELFF.

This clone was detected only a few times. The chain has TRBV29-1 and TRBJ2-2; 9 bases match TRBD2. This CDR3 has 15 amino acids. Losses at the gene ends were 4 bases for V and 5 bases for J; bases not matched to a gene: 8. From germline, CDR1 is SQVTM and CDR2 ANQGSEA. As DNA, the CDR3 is TGCAGCGTTGGAGGGCTAGCGGGATGGACCGGGGAGCTGTTTTTT. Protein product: CSVGGLAGWTGELFF.